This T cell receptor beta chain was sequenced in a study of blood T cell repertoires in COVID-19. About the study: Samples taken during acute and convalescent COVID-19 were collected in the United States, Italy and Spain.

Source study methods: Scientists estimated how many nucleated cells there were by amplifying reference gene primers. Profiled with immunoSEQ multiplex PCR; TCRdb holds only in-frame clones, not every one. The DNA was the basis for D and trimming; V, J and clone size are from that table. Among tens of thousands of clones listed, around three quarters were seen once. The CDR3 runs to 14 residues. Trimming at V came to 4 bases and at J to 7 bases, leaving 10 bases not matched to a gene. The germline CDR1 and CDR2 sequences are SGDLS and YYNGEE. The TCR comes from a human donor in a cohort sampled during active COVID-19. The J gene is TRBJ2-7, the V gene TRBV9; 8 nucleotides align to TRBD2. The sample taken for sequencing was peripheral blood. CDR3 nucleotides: TGTGCCAGCAGCCCTGGGCGGGGGGCGAGGGAGCAGTACTTC. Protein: CASSPGRGAREQYF.